Below are 26 T cell receptor beta chains sequenced from a single sample in a study of cytomegalovirus exposure and HLA in healthy donors. The PCR used 60 Vbeta and 13 Jbeta primers. Using immunoSEQ multiplex PCR, the repertoire was profiled, and TCRdb retains in-frame clones only, with some absent. In the table there are 150,000 or so clones, roughly four fifths of which are singletons. The specimen sequenced was PBMCs. Every receptor here comes from a man aged 35 to 55 in good health and CMV-seropositive.

Concerning this clone: At one end the junction does not follow the germline gene, possibly because of a read error. This sequence joins TRBV23-1 and TRBJ2-4; 7 nucleotides agree with TRBD2. TRBV23-1 qualifies as an ORF whose function is uncertain. CDR3 size: 13 residues. CDR3: CASSHRASAGPFF. CDR3 nucleotide sequence: TGCGCCAGCAGTCATCGGGCCTCAGCGGGACCATTCTTC.

The gene calls are TRBV30 and TRBJ2-5; possible D gene TRBD1, 6 bases. Germline-derived CDR1 and CDR2 are GTSNPN and SVGIG (reference sequence). Trimming stripped 6 bases from V and 11 bases from J, with 25 bases between. There are 14 residues in the CDR3. The CDR3 is CACVKQGGGYGQYF. CDR3 nucleotides: TGTGCCTGTGTAAAACAGGGTGGAGGCTACGGGCAGTACTTC.

The gene calls are TRBV19 and TRBJ2-7; TRBD2 aligns across 7 bases. Germline-derived CDR1 and CDR2 are LNHDA and SQIVND (reference sequence). With V trimmed by 3 bases and J by 4 bases, 9 bases remained unmatched. The CDR3 runs to 15 residues. The CDR3 is CASSMAGDRGYEQYF. The CDR3 DNA sequence: TGTGCCAGTAGTATGGCGGGAGATAGGGGTTACGAGCAGTACTTC.

The gene calls are TRBV20-1 and TRBJ2-1; D unclear. Trimming left V 7 bases short and J 5 bases short, with 9 bases between. CDR1 and CDR2 from the germline V gene are DFQATT and SNEGSKA (reference sequence). The CDR3 has 11 amino acids. CDR3 amino acids: CSVGLNNEQFF. In DNA, the CDR3 is TGCAGTGTGGGCCTGAACAATGAGCAGTTCTTC.

The chain carries TRBV5-4 and TRBJ1-4; 9 bases are shared with TRBD1. The CDR3 runs 14 residues. Germline trimming cut 3 bases from V and 7 bases from J; bases unmatched to any gene: 4. Per germline, CDR1 SGHNT and CDR2 YYREEE (reference sequence). The chain's CDR3 is CASSSRQGVEKLFF. CDR3 coding DNA: TGTGCCAGCAGCTCAAGACAGGGGGTTGAAAAACTGTTTTTT.

In its sample, this clone was seen once. This CDR3 reads CASTLRTGGNTGELFF. The CDR3 DNA reads TGCGCCAGCACCCTACGGACAGGGGGGAACACCGGGGAGCTGTTTTTT. The chain employs TRBV5-1 and TRBJ2-2; TRBD1 matches 10 bases. Trimming removed 6 bases from V and 1 base from J; junction bases left unmatched: 6. Germline assignment: CDR1 SGHRS and CDR2 YFSETQ. CDR3 length equals 16 residues.

The V and J genes are TRBV29-1 and TRBJ2-7; 10 bases align to TRBD1. The CDR3 contains 14 residues. The V gene's germline CDR1 is SQVTM and CDR2 ANQGSEA. V gave up 4 bases and J gave up 3 bases; unmatched junction bases: 6. The CDR3 loop is CSVGRDRGVYEQYF. CDR3 bases: TGCAGCGTTGGTAGGGACAGGGGAGTCTACGAGCAGTACTTC.

V and J are TRBV27 and TRBJ2-2; D uncertain. CDR3 length equals 13 residues. CDR1 and CDR2 from the germline V gene are MNHEY and SMNVEV (reference sequence). V was shortened by 3 bases and J by 2 bases, with 4 bases between the two germline ends. CDR3 residues: CASSFLNTGELFF. The CDR3 DNA follows: TGTGCCAGCAGTTTTCTAAACACCGGGGAGCTGTTTTTT.

This sequence joins TRBV4-3 and TRBJ2-1, with D possibly being TRBD1 (5 bases). The germline gives CDR1 LGHNA, CDR2 YSLEER. The CDR3 length is 15 residues. Trimming left V 6 bases short and J 0 bases short, with 12 bases between. CDR3 coding DNA: TGCGCCAGCAGTCCAAGACAGAGCTCCTACAATGAGCAGTTCTTC. Encoded protein: CASSPRQSSYNEQFF.

This clone was counted only a few times. This chain connects TRBV7-6 to TRBJ2-3; the match to TRBD2 covers 7 bases. The CDR3 has 14 residues. The J segment lost 4 bases and the V segment lost 2 bases, leaving 3 bases of the junction unmatched. Germline values: CDR1 SGHVS, CDR2 FNYEAQ. Here the CDR3 reads CASSLQGGPDTQYF. The CDR3, as DNA: TGTGCCAGCAGCTTACAGGGAGGGCCAGATACGCAGTATTTT.

The chain couples TRBV6-1 to TRBJ1-2, with 7 bases that match TRBD1. Germline V lookup: CDR1 MNHNS, CDR2 SASEGT. The V gene end was trimmed by 7 bases and the J gene end by 4 bases; junction bases not matched to a gene: 12. This CDR3 comprises 15 residues. The CDR3 here is CASIERGRAGYGYTF. The CDR3 coding sequence is TGTGCCAGCATCGAAAGGGGGCGAGCGGGCTATGGCTACACCTTC.

This chain connects TRBV6-5 to TRBJ1-2; D is undetermined. Between the trimmed V and J ends, which lost 5 bases and 3 bases, there was a span of 10 bases. Per the germline V gene, CDR1 is MNHEY and CDR2 is SVGAGI. The length of the CDR3 is 13 residues. The chain's CDR3 is CASSPGVYYGYTF. CDR3 in DNA: TGTGCCAGCAGTCCGGGAGTTTACTATGGCTACACCTTC.

The chain uses TRBV9 and TRBJ1-1, with TRBD1 identical over 9 bases. The CDR3 is 17 residues long. CDR1 and CDR2 (germline): SGDLS, YYNGEE. V was clipped by 1 base and J by 1 base; unmatched bases: 8. The CDR3, as DNA: TGTGCCAGCAGCGTATCCGGGACAGGGCCCGCGAACACTGAAGCTTTCTTT. Its protein is CASSVSGTGPANTEAFF.

This sequence joins TRBV5-1 and TRBJ2-2; D is possibly TRBD1 (6 bases). The CDR3 is 15 residues long. CDR1 and CDR2 (germline): SGHRS, YFSETQ. The V gene lost 2 bases and the J gene lost 6 bases, with 14 bases spanning the gap. The CDR3 region is CASSLTGTRAGELFF. CDR3 sequence (DNA): TGCGCCAGCAGCTTAACCGGGACAAGGGCCGGGGAGCTGTTTTTT.

The chain couples TRBV28 to TRBJ2-4; D is perhaps TRBD1 (6 bases). Germline V gene data show CDR1 as MDHEN and CDR2 as SYDVKM. The CDR3 covers 13 residues. Trimming cost V 3 bases and J 8 bases, with 11 bases left between them. CDR3 nucleotides: TGTGCCAGCAGTTTCGGCAGGGGTTACATTCAGTACTTC. Its translation is CASSFGRGYIQYF.

The V call is TRBV6-4, the J call TRBJ1-1; D remains unclear. Germline assignment: CDR1 MRHNA and CDR2 SNTAGT. The CDR3 consists of 11 residues. V lost 2 bases and J 10 bases, leaving 8 bases between the germline ends. CDR3 bases: TGTGCCAGCAGTGACCCCCGGGGAGCTTTCTTT. Translation: CASSDPRGAFF.

This clone appeared a few times. This rearrangement joins TRBV5-8 to TRBJ1-1; D gene uncertain. Trimming took 0 bases from V and 8 from J, leaving 14 bases between them. This CDR3 has 14 amino acids. Germline loops: CDR1 SGHTS, CDR2 YDEGEE. In nucleotides, the CDR3 is TGTGCCAGCAGCTTGGGACTAGCCGTTATGGAAGCTTTCTTT. Its protein is CASSLGLAVMEAFF.

This chain joins TRBV9 and TRBJ2-3, with TRBD2 matching 12 bases. The CDR3 loop spans 17 amino acids. Germline CDR1 and CDR2: SGDLS and YYNGEE. V shed 0 bases, J shed 6 bases, and the junction held 8 bases outside the gene matches. CDR3 in amino acids: CASSVGPSGRGFDTQYF. For the CDR3, the DNA is TGTGCCAGCAGCGTAGGCCCTAGCGGGAGGGGGTTTGATACGCAGTATTTT. Using reference TRBV9 and TRBJ2-3 for the parts outside the CDR3, the full variable domain is DSGVTQTPKHLITATGQRVTLRCSPRSGDLSVYWYQQSLDQGLQFLIQYYNGEERAKGNILERFSAQQFPDLHSELNLSSLELGDSALYFCASSVGPSGRGFDTQYFGPGTRLTVL.

Comment on this clone: Relative to the germline gene, one junction end is altered; a read error may explain this. This chain uses TRBV30 with TRBJ1-2; no reliable D call. CDR1 and CDR2 (germline): GTSNPN, SVGIG (reference sequence). CDR3 length equals 12 residues. This CDR3 is CACLNSARGHTF. CDR3 bases: TGTGCCTGCCTGAACAGTGCTCGTGGCCACACCTTC.

This clone was found once. This rearrangement joins TRBV15 to TRBJ1-2, with D perhaps matching TRBD1 (5 bases). The V end lost 4 bases, the J end lost 2 bases, and 20 bases lay between the germline ends. CDR3 length: 17 residues. Germline V gene data show CDR1 as LNHNV and CDR2 as YYDKDF (reference sequence). The DNA of the CDR3 is TGTGCCACCAGCACCCGGGACGGGACTCAATCAAACTATGGCTACACCTTC. This encodes CATSTRDGTQSNYGYTF.

The chain recombines TRBV5-1 with TRBJ2-7; tentatively, D is TRBD2 (6 bases). The V and J ends lost 0 bases and 2 bases respectively, with 9 bases between them. This CDR3 contains 14 residues. The germline gives CDR1 SGHRS, CDR2 YFSETQ. This CDR3 reads CASSLAGEAYEQYF. The DNA for the CDR3 is TGCGCCAGCAGCTTGGCGGGGGAGGCCTACGAGCAGTACTTC.

The chain couples TRBV6-1 to TRBJ1-1; D perhaps matches TRBD1 (6 bases). With 7 bases removed from V and 0 bases from J, the gap between germline ends came to 15 bases. CDR1 MNHNS and CDR2 SASEGT come from the germline V gene. The CDR3 sequence is 15 residues long. The CDR3: CASKTPGAMNTEAFF. The CDR3 nucleotides are TGTGCCAGCAAAACCCCAGGGGCAATGAACACTGAAGCTTTCTTT.

V gene TRBV6-1 combines with J gene TRBJ2-1, with TRBD2 matching 13 bases. Trimming removed 7 bases from V and 8 bases from J; junction bases left unmatched: 8. The CDR3 is 15 residues long. CDR1 MNHNS and CDR2 SASEGT come from the germline V gene. Here the CDR3 reads CASTRTSGSSYEQFF. The CDR3, as DNA: TGTGCCAGCACCCGGACTAGCGGGAGTTCCTATGAGCAGTTCTTC.

V usage is TRBV18 and J usage is TRBJ1-3; 10 bases agree with TRBD1. V lost 8 bases to trimming and J lost 5 bases; unmatched junction nucleotides: 3. CDR1 is KGHSH and CDR2 is LQKENI in the germline V gene. This CDR3 comprises 13 residues. In nucleotides, the CDR3 is TGTGCCAGCGGGACAGGGGTCAGAAACACCATATATTTT. Encoded protein: CASGTGVRNTIYF.

V is TRBV4-1 and J is TRBJ2-5; 14 bases fit TRBD2. Unmatched junction bases numbered 3, after V lost 4 bases and J lost 2 bases. Germline V lookup: CDR1 MGHRA, CDR2 YSYEKL. The CDR3 is made up of 16 amino acids. The CDR3: CASSPGLAGGQETQYF. In DNA form, the CDR3 reads TGCGCCAGCAGCCCTGGACTAGCGGGAGGACAAGAGACCCAGTACTTC.

The genes are TRBV29-1 and TRBJ2-5; a weak D match, TRBD2 (7 bases). This CDR3 region has 17 residues. Per germline, CDR1 SQVTM and CDR2 ANQGSEA. The V gene lost 6 bases and the J gene lost 3 bases, with 26 bases spanning the gap. The CDR3 DNA follows: TGCAGCGTCGCTCCGGGGGGCTCGGACTTACCAAAAGAGACCCAGTACTTC. Its translation: CSVAPGGSDLPKETQYF.